This TCR beta chain was recovered during a study of cytomegalovirus exposure and HLA in healthy donors (dated by TCRdb to 2017 to 2019). Study-wide context: An earlier analysis of about 530 of the donors reported about 260 Gb of sequence data and approximately 120 million unique TCR beta sequences obtained from around 170 million T cells. An early release that covered about 640 HLA-typed donors contained approximately 290 gigabases of sequencing data and tens of millions of unique TCR sequences. Of the roughly 400 genotyped donors, 75% to 85% were placed in the genetic ancestry cluster associated with self-reported Caucasian donors. The study aimed to test whether signatures of past pathogen exposure could be identified by cataloging public T cell receptors. Using immunosequencing, the study profiled T cell repertoires from around 680 subjects and related those repertoires to cytomegalovirus serostatus. In addition to the first cohort of 500 to 850 subjects, a separate validation cohort of approximately 120 different subjects was used. To predict cytomegalovirus infection status, the study combined high-throughput TCR immunosequencing, statistical association of individual TCRs with disease status, and machine learning. To study patterns of TCR occurrence, a later analysis re-analyzed previously published TCR beta repertoires from several hundred donors and added high-resolution HLA genotyping. Rather than drawing on any new phenotypic data, the later analysis identified candidate immune exposures from TCR beta sequences and the way those sequences occurred across donors. An earlier analysis of several hundred of the donors used high-throughput TCR beta sequencing to judge whether each TCR beta V gene segment behaved as functional or pseudogenic. Alongside the repertoire data, information on donor age, sex, ethnicity and CMV serostatus was compiled. A later genetic analysis took genome-wide SNP genotypes for about 65% of the 666 donors and used that subset as a discovery cohort. All discovery cohort repertoires had been generated on a single sequencing platform. HLA typing included class I and class II loci at four-digit resolution. Typing coverage differed by locus: A, B, C, DRB1 and DQB1 were typed in roughly 620-630 donors, DQA1 in 500 to 550, DPA1 in around 600, and DPB1 in just under 480. Four to six DR-DQ haplotypes were handled as single units for association and clustering, since linkage in the cohort was strong. Among 350 to 400 genotyped donors of the cohort, an average of approximately 240,000 unique TCR beta nucleotide sequences were sequenced per donor, around a sixth of them non-productive.

The cohort comprised approximately 700 healthy bone marrow donors. All cohort members were sampled while nominally healthy, although unrecorded immune exposures were likely present. The donor tested CMV seronegative and was one of the 352 seronegative cohort members. A peripheral blood sample was collected from each donor, and TCR beta sequencing was performed on peripheral blood mononuclear cells. The Qiagen DNeasy Blood Extraction Kit was used to extract genomic DNA from the blood cell samples. Library method: the immunoSEQ multiplex PCR assay. The multiplex PCR relied on a mix of 60 forward primers for TCR Vbeta segments and 13 reverse primers for TCR Jbeta segments. A multiplex PCR assay on genomic DNA amplified the CDR3 region of rearranged TCR beta genes. The amplified TCR beta libraries were sequenced on the Illumina HiSeq System as 87-base-pair reads. The original pipeline was this. In a later analysis, some 80 million unique TCR beta chains were counted across the approximately 640 repertoires, and around 11 million of these chains were shared by at least two donors. To remove PCR and sequencing errors, raw reads were error-corrected and collapsed into unique sequences using a nearest-neighbor algorithm that merged closely related sequences. V, D and J gene segments were assigned by aligning CDR3 sequences to IMGT reference sequences. For a sequence to be retained, a match of at least six nucleotides was required to both a V gene segment and a J gene segment. A rearrangement counted as productive if the CDR3 had no stop codons and remained in frame with V and J, and every other rearrangement counted as non-productive. CDR3 was defined according to IMGT convention as the region running from the second conserved V-encoded cysteine to the conserved J-encoded phenylalanine. In an earlier analysis of around 540 of the donors, sequences lacking an unambiguous match to a single V gene segment were excluded. An earlier analysis of several hundred of the donors classified V segments as functional when productive rearrangements were above 56.7% and as segregating when the standard deviation between donors was above 5%. A statistical classification framework was developed to diagnose cytomegalovirus status using the catalog of TCR beta chain sequences. A later analysis assigned V and J genes by comparing TCR nucleotide sequences with IMGT/GENE-DB human TR gene sequences. In a later analysis, CDR3 sequences and most-parsimonious VDJ recombination scenarios were assigned using the TCRdist pipeline. In a later analysis, each TCR beta chain was defined by its CDR3 amino acid sequence together with its V-gene family, and reads without a unique V-gene family were excluded. To address suspected cross-contamination and a sequencing artifact, a later analysis removed 450 to 700 highly shared, low-generation-probability nucleotide sequences. In a later analysis, a clonal expansion index was calculated for each public chain from normalized within-repertoire ranks of inferred template counts. In a later analysis, generation probabilities were computed using a VDJ recombination model fitted to out-of-frame rearrangements, and the results were checked against IGoR. A later analysis scored TCR-TCR, TCR-HLA and TCR-CMV co-occurrence with hypergeometric tests, applying a repertoire-size bias correction to TCR pairs. In a later analysis, false discovery rates were estimated by permuting HLA or CMV assignments 20 times. In a later analysis, co-occurring TCRs were grouped using DBSCAN, with TCRdist sequence similarity added in when clustering inside HLA-allele-positive subsets. For co-occurrence clustering, repertoires with fewer than 30,000 or more than 120,000 public chains were excluded, along with roughly 5 repertoires with anomalous nucleotide sharing. TCRdb took this table from immuneACCESS and kept in-frame rearrangements with V and J called. Such tables lack part of the clones; where checked against another copy, unresolved V genes explain under half of the gap, and the rest is unexplained. The V and J calls and clone size are taken from that table; D and trimming were inferred from the DNA. The sample data list about 160,000 clones, and about three quarters of these were observed just once. The ten most abundant clones make up around 2.4% of the sample.

With respect to this clone: Its antigen remains undetermined. Per-nucleotide qualities are absent, and no much larger clonotype sits a single base away.

Overall study outcomes, separate from this receptor: Because the 87-base-pair reads could not distinguish some IMGT-functional V segments, including TRBV6-2 and TRBV6-3, those segments were excluded. A total of fewer than 200 TCR beta chains were listed by the study as associated with cytomegalovirus. Specific HLA alleles were associated with over 15,000 TCR beta sequences at a false discovery rate of 0.05 in a later analysis. A later genetic analysis associated a missense DCLRE1C variant with V-gene and J-gene trimming of TCR beta chains, and an independent cohort replicated the association. Compared with equally common non-associated chains, HLA-associated TCR beta chains in a later analysis were more clonally expanded and had lower generation probabilities. CMV serostatus was the only immune exposure information available for the cohort. A cluster of highly shared sequence variants was judged likely to represent a technical artifact of the sequencing pipeline. While some public TCRs were present in many individuals, most TCR sequences turned up only very rarely across donors. Broadly in line with IMGT annotations, most TCR beta V segments showed up in productive rearrangements about 90% or about 30% of the time in an earlier analysis of about 500 of the donors. About 15 rarely observed V segments, including chromosome 9 orphons, were excluded from the earlier analysis of a few hundred of the donors because counts were too low. The presence/absence analyses assumed that sequencing depth was roughly uniform across donors, and that assumption may not be true. A later genetic analysis reported fewer N-insertions in productive TCRs among donors in an Asian-associated ancestry cluster than the 666-donor mean. Only TCR beta chains were sequenced in this cohort, and the absence of alpha or paired-chain data limited detectable features. It was suggested by the authors that the approach could potentially be generalized to other disease states and immunological phenotypes. A later analysis found that most CMV-associated TCR beta chains appeared HLA-restricted, with HLA associations seemingly driven largely by CMV exposure. The classifier was reported to diagnose cytomegalovirus status with high specificity and sensitivity in both the original and validation cohorts. Strong co-occurrence of HLA alleles, especially DR and DQ, made assigning TCR associations to individual alleles difficult. In vitro tests confirmed that a few of the cytomegalovirus-associated TCR beta chains recognize cytomegalovirus antigens. Linkage disequilibrium might explain the correlated functional status among segregating V segments, but an unknown experimental factor could not be excluded. According to a later analysis, TCR association rates differed among HLA loci, with DRB1 alleles showing the most associated TCRs and HLA-C alleles showing the fewest. Because HLA typing was unavailable for some donors at each locus, only the typed subset was used in association tests. A further reported finding was that TCR beta sequences accurately predicted the HLA-A and HLA-B alleles for most subjects in the first cohort. Several of the top co-occurrence clusters appeared to be linked to parvovirus B19, influenza, CMV and Epstein-Barr virus, according to a later analysis.

Trimming at the junction amounts to 1 base on V and 10 bases on J, and the germline ends lie 7 bases apart. Spanning cysteine to phenylalanine, the CDR3 consists of 12 amino acids. The only DNA kept is the CDR3, 36 bases in frame from the first base. CDR1 and CDR2, looked up from the germline V gene, are SGHDN and FVKESK. The TCR sequence derives from a female donor in good health and CMV-seronegative. This receptor chain uses TRBV14 and TRBJ1-4; the D gene is unclear. Sequences were obtained from PBMCs. In nucleotide form, the sequence is TGTGCCAGCAGCCAAGGAGGAGGAAAACTGTTTTTT. This encodes CASSQGGGKLFF. Joined to the reference TRBV14 and TRBJ1-4 proteins, this CDR3 gives the full variable domain: EAGVTQFPSHSVIEKGQTVTLRCDPISGHDNLYWYRRVMGKEIKFLLHFVKESKQDESGMPNNRFLAERTGGTYSTLKVQPAELEDSGVYFCASSQGGGKLFFGSGTQLSVL.